A single sample is the source of the 21 T cell receptor beta chains below, sequenced in a study of blood T cell repertoires in COVID-19 (TCRdb year 2020). The method behind the library was the immunoSEQ multiplex PCR assay. As stored in TCRdb, this immuneACCESS dataset retains in-frame rearrangements with V and J assigned. A fraction of the clones does not appear; measured against another copy, unresolved V genes explain less than half of the discrepancy, and the remainder lacks a known reason. This sample holds 100,000 to 150,000 clones; 55% to 75% were observed only once. In total, the top ten clones hold more than 0.65% of the sample. Input material: peripheral blood. The receptors were sampled from a human donor with acute or convalescent COVID-19. The donor label of this sample is uncertain.

This chain's CDR3 is CASSGSRGQDGVPGELFF. DNA for the CDR3: TGTGCCAGCAGTGGATCGAGGGGACAGGATGGGGTCCCCGGGGAGCTGTTTTTT. V gene TRBV6-6 combines with J gene TRBJ2-2; 8 bases line up with TRBD1. With V trimmed by 5 bases and J by 6 bases, 17 bases remained unmatched. The CDR3 contains 18 residues. Germline CDR1 is MNHNY and CDR2 is SVGAGI (reference sequence).

V gene TRBV4-1 combines with J gene TRBJ1-1; D not certain. The ends were cut back, 4 bases at V and 1 base at J, with 7 bases in the middle. Germline V gene data show CDR1 as MGHRA and CDR2 as YSYEKL. CDR3 length: 13 amino acids. CDR3 nucleotides: TGCGCCAGCAGCCTTCGGAGGAACACTGAAGCTTTCTTT. Translating it yields CASSLRRNTEAFF.

The rearrangement joins TRBV24-1 to TRBJ1-4; 7 bases are a match to TRBD1. Germline-derived CDR1 and CDR2 are KGHDR and SFDVKD. The V segment lost 3 bases and the J segment 4 bases; nucleotides outside the gene matches: 1. This CDR3 spans 14 amino acids. The CDR3 spells CATSDGDSNEKLFF. CDR3 nucleotide sequence: TGTGCCACCAGTGATGGGGACAGTAATGAAAAACTGTTTTTT.

This clone was counted once. The chain has TRBV30 and TRBJ1-3, with a weak D call TRBD1 (6 bases). Germline-derived CDR1 and CDR2 are GTSNPN and SVGIG (reference sequence). There are 12 residues in the CDR3. Trimming stripped 8 bases from V and 7 bases from J, with 15 bases between. The CDR3 DNA is TGTGCCCACCAGGGGCGTCGGAACACCATATATTTT. Its protein product is CAHQGRRNTIYF.

This chain joins TRBV7-9 and TRBJ1-6, with a weak D call TRBD1 (5 bases). The CDR3 spans 16 residues. V lost 1 base and J lost 8, with 15 bases in between. Germline CDR1 reads SEHNR; CDR2 reads FQNEAQ (reference sequence). This CDR3 reads CASSLGGWVLDSPLHF. The CDR3 DNA reads TGTGCCAGCAGCTTAGGGGGCTGGGTGTTGGATTCACCCCTCCACTTT. Based on the CDR3 plus reference TRBV7-9 and TRBJ1-6, the full variable domain is DTGVSQNPRHKITKRGQNVTFRCDPISEHNRLYWYRQTLGQGPEFLTYFQNEAQLEKSRLLSDRFSAERPKGSFSTLEIQRTEQGDSAMYLCASSLGGWVLDSPLHFGNGTRLTVT.

The CDR3 protein is CASSAGTGGLYNEQFF. The CDR3 DNA sequence: TGTGCCAGCAGCGCCGGGACAGGGGGTCTCTACAATGAGCAGTTCTTC. The rearrangement uses TRBV5-6 and TRBJ2-1; 11 nucleotides agree with TRBD1. V lost 4 bases, J lost 3 bases, and 6 bases stayed unmatched. This CDR3 spans 16 amino acids. Germline loops: CDR1 SGHDT, CDR2 YYEEEE.

A single count supports this clone. V is TRBV30 and J is TRBJ1-5; TRBD1 matches at 11 bases. The CDR3 covers 17 residues. With V trimmed by 0 bases and J by 4 bases, 8 bases remained unmatched. Germline V gene sequence: CDR1 GTSNPN, CDR2 SVGIG (reference sequence). CDR3 in amino acids: CAWSVVGTGGPNQPQHF. The CDR3 region has the DNA TGTGCCTGGAGTGTAGTAGGGACAGGGGGTCCAAATCAGCCCCAGCATTTT.

The chain links TRBV5-4 to TRBJ2-2; tentative D call: TRBD2 (6 bases). The CDR3 runs to 16 residues. Trimming removed 1 base at V and 0 bases at J, with 10 bases between. Looked up from germline, CDR1 is SGHNT and CDR2 is YYREEE (reference sequence). CDR3 bases: TGTGCCAGCAGCTTGTATGGGAGGTCGAACACCGGGGAGCTGTTTTTT. Its translation is CASSLYGRSNTGELFF.

This chain uses TRBV6-6 with TRBJ2-2, with 8 bases fitting TRBD1. CDR3 length: 13 amino acids. Losses at the gene ends were 10 bases for V and 3 bases for J; bases not matched to a gene: 4. The V gene's germline CDR1 is MNHNY and CDR2 SVGAGI (reference sequence). This CDR3 is CATNRGYTGELFF. The DNA of the CDR3 is TGTGCCACCAACAGGGGGTACACCGGGGAGCTGTTTTTT.

This clone was seen a single time. The CDR3 nucleotides read TGTGCCAGCAGTGAAGATAACAGGGGCCTGGTCACAGATACGCAGTATTTT. Its translation is CASSEDNRGLVTDTQYF. V and J are TRBV6-1 and TRBJ2-3, with 7 bases fitting TRBD1. The CDR3 is 17 amino acids. V shed 1 base and J 2 bases; nucleotides not matched to a gene: 9. CDR1 and CDR2 from the germline V gene are MNHNS and SASEGT.

The chain combines TRBV7-8 with TRBJ2-1; 9 nucleotides agree with TRBD1. J gave up 3 bases and V 5 bases, and 14 bases lay outside the gene matches. The CDR3 consists of 18 residues. Per the germline V gene, CDR1 is SGHVS and CDR2 is FQNEAQ. Written as DNA, the CDR3 is TGTGCCAGCAGCCAGAGACCCCCCGTGGACAGGGGCTACAATGAGCAGTTCTTC. Translating gives CASSQRPPVDRGYNEQFF.

The CDR3 here is CASSPGDTGGTFF. CDR3 in DNA: TGTGCCAGCAGCCCTGGGGACACCGGGGGGACTTTCTTT. The chain uses TRBV6-4 and TRBJ1-1; the D gene is possibly TRBD1 (6 bases). The CDR3 is 13 amino acids. V lost 6 bases to trimming and J lost 12 bases, with 20 bases between them. Germline V lookup: CDR1 MRHNA, CDR2 SNTAGT.

This sequence joins TRBV5-8 and TRBJ1-5, with 9 bases lining up with TRBD1. CDR1 SGHTS and CDR2 YDEGEE come from the germline V gene. The CDR3 spans 20 residues. V shed 4 bases and J 0 bases; nucleotides not matched to a gene: 17. DNA of the CDR3: TGTGCCAGCAGCCTTCTACCGACAGGGGGGGCCTTTTATAGCAATCAGCCCCAGCATTTT. It yields the protein CASSLLPTGGAFYSNQPQHF.

In this sample, this clone turned up once. The V call is TRBV12-3 or TRBV12-4, the J call TRBJ1-5; no reliable D call. This CDR3 has 13 amino acids. V was pared by 7 bases and J by 0 bases, with 7 bases between. The DNA of the CDR3 is TGTGCCAGCACCGGGGATAGCAATCAGCCCCAGCATTTT. Its translation: CASTGDSNQPQHF.

V and J are TRBV5-4 and TRBJ2-1; 14 bases match TRBD2. Germline CDR1 SGHNT, CDR2 YYREEE (reference sequence). Trimming cost V 2 bases and J 5 bases; bases outside gene matches: 6. CDR3 length: 17 residues. The chain's CDR3 is CASSFPGLAGENNEQFF. The CDR3 DNA sequence: TGTGCCAGCAGCTTCCCGGGACTAGCGGGGGAGAACAATGAGCAGTTCTTC.

This rearrangement joins TRBV2 to TRBJ2-1; 13 nucleotides agree with TRBD2. The CDR3 runs to 16 residues. With V trimmed by 5 bases and J by 4 bases, 5 bases remained unmatched. Germline V lookup: CDR1 SNHLY, CDR2 FYNNEI. The CDR3 DNA reads as TGTGCCAGCAGTCGACTAGCGGGGGGAGTATACAATGAGCAGTTCTTC. It is translated as CASSRLAGGVYNEQFF. Full variable domain (rest looked up from reference TRBV2 and TRBJ2-1): EPEVTQTPSHQVTQMGQEVILRCVPISNHLYFYWYRQILGQKVEFLVSFYNNEISEKSEIFDDQFSVERPDGSNFTLKIRSTKLEDSAMYFCASSRLAGGVYNEQFFGPGTRLTVL.

The table lists this clone with a count of one. The J gene is TRBJ2-7, the V gene TRBV4-1; 8 nucleotides match TRBD1. V dropped 1 base and J dropped 7; count of bases not matched to a gene: 6. CDR3 length: 14 residues. Germline lookup yields CDR1 MGHRA and CDR2 YSYEKL. CDR3 in amino acids: CASSQATGVWEQYF. The CDR3 nucleotides read TGCGCCAGCAGCCAAGCGACAGGGGTGTGGGAGCAGTACTTC.

The J gene is TRBJ2-3, the V gene TRBV6-5; 7 positions match TRBD1. Germline CDR1 MNHEY, CDR2 SVGAGI. J lost 6 bases, V lost 6 bases, and 3 bases had no gene match. CDR3 length equals 12 residues. The CDR3 sequence is CASRLRGDTQYF. The CDR3 bases are TGTGCCAGCAGGCTCAGGGGGGATACGCAGTATTTT.

This chain uses TRBV2 with TRBJ2-1; D gene ambiguous. The CDR3 runs to 15 residues. Per the germline V gene, CDR1 is SNHLY and CDR2 is FYNNEI. V lost 5 bases and J 0 bases, leaving 11 bases between the germline ends. CDR3 region: CASSFSRVSYNEQFF. The CDR3 bases are TGTGCCAGCAGTTTCTCCCGGGTCTCCTACAATGAGCAGTTCTTC.

This clone was detected a few times. The V and J genes are TRBV18 and TRBJ2-3; a possible D gene is TRBD1 (6 bases). The CDR3 extends over 17 amino acids. The germline gives CDR1 KGHSH, CDR2 LQKENI. The V end was cut by 3 bases, the J end by 2 bases, with 18 bases between. CDR3 sequence reads: CASSPQDRSRHTDTQYF. Written as DNA, the CDR3 is TGTGCCAGCTCACCTCAAGACAGGTCGCGGCACACAGATACGCAGTATTTT.

J is TRBJ1-1 and V is TRBV6-5, with 7 positions matching TRBD1. Germline V gene sequence: CDR1 MNHEY, CDR2 SVGAGI. The V and J ends lost 6 bases and 6 bases, in that order; junction bases with no gene match: 13. This CDR3 is built from 15 residues. The CDR3 nucleotides read TGTGCCAGCAGCGGTCTCGGGGCCCAGGGGGCTGAAGCTTTCTTT. Translating gives CASSGLGAQGAEAFF.